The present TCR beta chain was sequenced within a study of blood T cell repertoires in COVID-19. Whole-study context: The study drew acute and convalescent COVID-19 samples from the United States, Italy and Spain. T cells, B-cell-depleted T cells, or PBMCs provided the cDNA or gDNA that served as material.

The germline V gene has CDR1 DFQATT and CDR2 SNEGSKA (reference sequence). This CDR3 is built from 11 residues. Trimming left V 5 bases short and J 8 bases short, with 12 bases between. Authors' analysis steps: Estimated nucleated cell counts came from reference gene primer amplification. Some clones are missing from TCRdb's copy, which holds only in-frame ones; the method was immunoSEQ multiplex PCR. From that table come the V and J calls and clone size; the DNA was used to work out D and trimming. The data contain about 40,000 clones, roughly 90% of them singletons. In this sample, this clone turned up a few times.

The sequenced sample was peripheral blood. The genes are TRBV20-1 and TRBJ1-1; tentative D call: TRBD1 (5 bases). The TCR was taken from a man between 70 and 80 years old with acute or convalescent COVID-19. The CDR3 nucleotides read TGCAGTGCTGGCGGGACGGCGGAAGCTTTCTTT. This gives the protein CSAGGTAEAFF.